These T cell receptor beta chains were read from a single sample in a study of CD8+CD57+ T cells in acquired aplastic anemia. TCRdb used MiXCR to reprocess the reads, holding one entry per CDR3 protein. In the table there are 110,000 or so distinct CDR3 sequences, under 60% of which are singletons. Sequenced sample: sorted CD4+, CD8+, or CD8+CD57+ T cells (not recorded which) from PBMCs. The source is a human donor in good health, serving as a control. CDR3s include the opening cysteine and the closing phenylalanine or tryptophan. The order of the fields is V gene, J gene, D gene, CDR3 protein. The D gene is left open where the match is weak.

v_gene: TRBV7-9
j_gene: TRBJ1-6
d_gene: -
CDR3aa: CASSPLGNSPLHF

v_gene: TRBV10-2
j_gene: TRBJ1-4
d_gene: -
CDR3aa: CASSDSAVKLFF

v_gene: TRBV20-1
j_gene: TRBJ2-2
d_gene: TRBD1
CDR3aa: CSASRQGKGTGELFF

v_gene: TRBV7-3
j_gene: TRBJ1-1
d_gene: TRBD1
CDR3aa: CASRVQGDTEAFF

v_gene: TRBV9
j_gene: TRBJ2-3
d_gene: TRBD2
CDR3aa: CASSVPRAGGPDTQYF

v_gene: TRBV25-1
j_gene: TRBJ2-3
d_gene: -
CDR3aa: CASSTSRVNTDTQYF

v_gene: TRBV10-1
j_gene: TRBJ2-7
d_gene: TRBD1
CDR3aa: CASNPGTGTYEQYF

v_gene: TRBV9
j_gene: TRBJ2-7
d_gene: -
CDR3aa: CASSRDAWYEQYF

v_gene: TRBV5-6
j_gene: TRBJ2-1
d_gene: -
CDR3aa: CASSDTGQGIYNEQFF

v_gene: TRBV7-9
j_gene: TRBJ1-4
d_gene: TRBD1
CDR3aa: CASSPGTGYEKLFF

v_gene: TRBV6-2/TRBV6-3
j_gene: TRBJ2-7
d_gene: TRBD1
CDR3aa: CASSYTGTGAYEQYF

v_gene: TRBV20-1
j_gene: TRBJ1-2
d_gene: -
CDR3aa: CSARVAGDYYGYTF

v_gene: TRBV24-1
j_gene: TRBJ2-5
d_gene: TRBD1
CDR3aa: CATSDGQAQETQYF

v_gene: TRBV5-1
j_gene: TRBJ2-3
d_gene: TRBD1
CDR3aa: CASSSQGEYF

v_gene: TRBV6-2/TRBV6-3
j_gene: TRBJ2-4
d_gene: TRBD2
CDR3aa: CASSYSGGKNIQYF

v_gene: TRBV5-1
j_gene: TRBJ1-6
d_gene: TRBD1
CDR3aa: CASTITGGGSPLHF

v_gene: TRBV19
j_gene: TRBJ2-3
d_gene: -
CDR3aa: CASSIVRDTQYF

v_gene: TRBV25-1
j_gene: TRBJ1-4
d_gene: TRBD1
CDR3aa: CASTPPGGREKLFF

v_gene: TRBV12-3/TRBV12-4
j_gene: TRBJ2-5
d_gene: TRBD1
CDR3aa: CASTRQGAGQETQYF

v_gene: TRBV9
j_gene: TRBJ2-3
d_gene: -
CDR3aa: CASSVDPGTDTQYF

v_gene: TRBV2
j_gene: TRBJ2-7
d_gene: -
CDR3aa: CASSEGSTSYEQYF

v_gene: TRBV19
j_gene: TRBJ2-7
d_gene: -
CDR3aa: CASSTSDSTYEQYF

v_gene: TRBV15
j_gene: TRBJ2-7
d_gene: TRBD1
CDR3aa: CATSPGGQGAGEQYF

v_gene: TRBV7-3
j_gene: TRBJ2-3
d_gene: -
CDR3aa: CASSSQVVPTDTQYF

v_gene: TRBV2
j_gene: TRBJ2-1
d_gene: TRBD2
CDR3aa: CASSERLAGAEQFF

v_gene: TRBV2
j_gene: TRBJ1-2
d_gene: TRBD1
CDR3aa: CASSSLTGGGQYGYTF